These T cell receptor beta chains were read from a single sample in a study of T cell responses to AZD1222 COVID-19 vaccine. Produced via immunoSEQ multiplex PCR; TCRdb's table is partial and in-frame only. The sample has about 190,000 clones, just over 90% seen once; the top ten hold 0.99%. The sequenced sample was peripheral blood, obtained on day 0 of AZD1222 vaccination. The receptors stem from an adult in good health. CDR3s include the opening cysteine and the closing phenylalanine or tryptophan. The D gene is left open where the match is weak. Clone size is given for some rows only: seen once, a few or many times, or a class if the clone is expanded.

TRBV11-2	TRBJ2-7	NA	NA	CASSLDLPGPEQYF	TGTGCCAGCAGCTTAGACCTTCCTGGGCCCGAGCAGTACTTC
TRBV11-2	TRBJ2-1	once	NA	CASSLDSGSYNEQFF	TGTGCCAGCAGCTTAGATAGCGGAAGCTACAATGAGCAGTTCTTC
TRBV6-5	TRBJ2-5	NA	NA	CASSYAGAPETQYF	TGTGCCAGCAGTTACGCAGGGGCTCCAGAGACCCAGTACTTC
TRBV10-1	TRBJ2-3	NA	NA	CASSERRGSTDTQYF	TGCGCCAGCAGTGAGCGAAGGGGGAGCACAGATACGCAGTATTTT
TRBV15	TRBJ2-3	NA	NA	CATSRDRVEMDTQYF	TGTGCCACCAGCAGAGATCGGGTAGAGATGGATACGCAGTATTTT
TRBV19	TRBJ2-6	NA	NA	CASTTTPPPGANVLTF	TGTGCCAGTACCACGACGCCCCCCCCCGGGGCCAACGTCCTGACTTTC
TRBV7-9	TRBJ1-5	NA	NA	CASSLGPNQPQHF	TGTGCCAGCAGCCTGGGGCCCAATCAGCCCCAGCATTTT
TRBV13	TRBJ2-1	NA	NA	CASSFVTTGIDNEQFF	TGTGCCAGCAGCTTCGTTACGACGGGTATTGACAATGAGCAGTTCTTC
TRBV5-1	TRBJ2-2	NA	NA	CASSSEGDTAGELFF	TGCGCCAGCAGCTCGGAGGGGGATACTGCCGGGGAGCTGTTTTTT
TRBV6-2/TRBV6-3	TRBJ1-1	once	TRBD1	CASSYAGGFGNTEAFF	TGTGCCAGCAGTTACGCAGGGGGGTTTGGAAACACTGAAGCTTTCTTT
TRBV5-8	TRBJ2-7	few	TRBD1	CASTIGTGGESYEQYF	TGTGCCAGCACCATTGGGACAGGGGGCGAGTCCTACGAGCAGTACTTC
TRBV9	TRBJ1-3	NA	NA	CASSVVDGGSETFGNTIYF	TGTGCCAGCAGCGTAGTAGATGGGGGCTCCGAGACTTTTGGAAACACCATATATTTT
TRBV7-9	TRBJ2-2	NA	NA	CASSPPDTGELFF	TGTGCCAGCAGCCCCCCAGACACCGGGGAGCTGTTTTTT
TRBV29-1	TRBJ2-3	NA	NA	CSVDSDTQYF	TGCAGCGTTGACAGCGATACGCAGTATTTT
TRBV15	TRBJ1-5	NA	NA	CATTLGGWNQPQHF	TGTGCCACCACCCTGGGGGGTTGGAATCAGCCCCAGCATTTT
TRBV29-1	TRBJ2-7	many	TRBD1	CSAPGTEAHEQYF	TGCAGCGCCCCCGGGACAGAAGCACACGAGCAGTACTTC
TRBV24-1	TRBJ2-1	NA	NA	CATSDSPTTSDLNEQFF	TGTGCCACCAGTGATTCACCAACCACTTCGGACCTAAATGAGCAGTTCTTC
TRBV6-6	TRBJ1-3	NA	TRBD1	CASSSTGGGNTIYF	TGTGCCAGCAGCTCTACAGGGGGTGGAAACACCATATATTTT
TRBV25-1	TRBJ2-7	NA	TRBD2	CASSRSGAGYEQYF	TGTGCCAGCAGTCGCAGCGGGGCTGGATACGAGCAGTACTTC
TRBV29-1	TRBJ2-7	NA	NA	CSAAFGLGGLEQYF	TGCAGCGCGGCGTTTGGACTAGGGGGCCTCGAGCAGTACTTC
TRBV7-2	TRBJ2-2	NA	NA	CASSLGATGAQSGELFF	TGTGCCAGCAGCTTAGGGGCGACGGGGGCGCAGAGCGGGGAGCTGTTTTTT
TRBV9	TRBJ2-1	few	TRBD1	CASSVWTGADNEQFF	TGTGCCAGCAGCGTATGGACAGGGGCGGACAATGAGCAGTTCTTC
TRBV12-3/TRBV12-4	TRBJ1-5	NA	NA	CASSASGEQPQHF	TGTGCCAGCAGTGCCTCAGGGGAACAGCCCCAGCATTTT
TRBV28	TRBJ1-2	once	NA	CASTRTADYGYTF	TGTGCCAGCACCCGGACAGCTGACTATGGCTACACCTTC
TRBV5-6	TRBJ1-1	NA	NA	CASSLSGYLNTEAFF	TGTGCCAGCAGCTTATCGGGTTACCTGAACACTGAAGCTTTCTTT
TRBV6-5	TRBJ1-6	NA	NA	CASSPIGRDNSPLHF	TGTGCCAGCAGTCCCATAGGCAGAGATAATTCACCCCTCCACTTT
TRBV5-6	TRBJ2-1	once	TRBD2	CASSLQGGTSGRALREQFF	TGTGCCAGCAGCTTACAGGGAGGGACTAGCGGGAGAGCCCTCCGAGAGCAGTTCTTC
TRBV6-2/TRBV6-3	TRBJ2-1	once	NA	CASSYGAYNEQFF	TGTGCCAGCAGTTACGGCGCCTACAATGAGCAGTTCTTC
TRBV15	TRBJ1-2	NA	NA	CATSRSDRNYGYTF	TGTGCCACCAGCAGATCGGACAGAAACTATGGCTACACCTTC
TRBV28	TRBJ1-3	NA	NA	CASTHLGGNTIYF	TGTGCCAGCACCCACTTGGGGGGAAACACCATATATTTT
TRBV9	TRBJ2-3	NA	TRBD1	CASSATTGSGADTQYF	TGTGCCAGCAGCGCCACGACAGGGTCCGGGGCAGATACGCAGTATTTT
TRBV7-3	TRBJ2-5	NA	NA	CASSPRASETQYF	TGTGCCAGCAGCCCTAGGGCCTCCGAGACCCAGTACTTC
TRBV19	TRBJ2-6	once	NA	CASSPPISGANVLTF	TGTGCCAGTAGCCCCCCGATCTCTGGGGCCAACGTCCTGACTTTC
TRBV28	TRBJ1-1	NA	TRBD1	CAGTRQGLNTEAFF	TGTGCCGGAACGAGACAGGGTTTGAACACTGAAGCTTTCTTT
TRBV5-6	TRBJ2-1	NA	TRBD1	CASSSGGYEQFF	TGTGCCAGCAGCTCAGGGGGTTATGAGCAGTTCTTC
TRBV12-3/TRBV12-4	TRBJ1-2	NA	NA	CASSQLPGVGYTF	TGTGCCAGCAGCCAATTACCCGGGGTTGGCTACACCTTC
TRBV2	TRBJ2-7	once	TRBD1	CASSEDRVDEQYF	TGTGCCAGCAGTGAGGACAGGGTTGACGAGCAGTACTTC
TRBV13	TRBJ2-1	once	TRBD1	CASSSPGQGALEQFF	TGTGCCAGCAGCTCCCCGGGACAGGGGGCCCTTGAGCAGTTCTTC
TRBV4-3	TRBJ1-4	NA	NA	CASSQDKGLVNEKLFF	TGCGCCAGCAGCCAAGATAAGGGACTCGTTAATGAAAAACTGTTTTTT
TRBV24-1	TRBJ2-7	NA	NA	CATSEGHSYEQYF	TGTGCCACCAGTGAGGGACACTCCTACGAGCAGTACTTC
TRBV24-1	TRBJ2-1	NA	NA	CATSDPSGPYNEQFF	TGTGCCACCAGTGACCCATCTGGACCGTACAATGAGCAGTTCTTC